What follows are 24 T cell receptor beta chains derived from one specimen sequenced in a study of blood T cell repertoires in COVID-19 (TCRdb year 2020). Library preparation employed the immunoSEQ multiplex PCR assay. The table was pulled from immuneACCESS by TCRdb, which kept in-frame rearrangements only. Such tables lose some clones; where checked, under half of the loss comes from unresolved V genes, and the rest has no known cause. The sample data list around 70,000 clones, and about 80% of these were observed just once. The top ten clonotypes cover over 15% of the sample. The sequenced sample consisted of peripheral blood. Source of these receptors: a man between 65 and 85 years old who had recovered from COVID-19.

The chain employs TRBV7-2 and TRBJ2-5; 11 nucleotides agree with TRBD2. After removal of 5 bases from V and 4 bases from J, the junction contained 15 bases not matched to a gene. The CDR3 loop spans 18 amino acids. In germline, CDR1 is SGHTA, CDR2 FQGNSA. The CDR3 loop is CASSGNSLAGGRRETQYF. CDR3 in DNA: TGTGCCAGCAGCGGCAATTCGCTAGCGGGAGGAAGACGAGAGACCCAGTACTTC.

CDR3: CASSRTPPAWELFF. Here the CDR3 DNA reads TGTGCCAGTAGCCGGACTCCTCCGGCCTGGGAGCTGTTTTTT. J is TRBJ2-2 and V is TRBV19; a possible D gene is TRBD2 (5 bases). The CDR3 is 14 amino acids. Germline CDR1 LNHDA, CDR2 SQIVND (reference sequence). Trimming stripped 6 bases from V and 9 bases from J, with 17 bases between. Full variable domain (missing parts from reference TRBV19 and TRBJ2-2): DGGITQSPKYLFRKEGQNVTLSCEQNLNHDAMYWYRQDPGQGLRLIYYSQIVNDFQKGDIAEGYSVSREKKESFPLTVTSAQKNPTAFYLCASSRTPPAWELFFGEGSRLTVL.

The chain combines TRBV19 with TRBJ2-5; 9 bases map to TRBD1. V dropped 5 bases and J dropped 5; count of bases not matched to a gene: 12. This CDR3 has 16 amino acids. The germline V gene has CDR1 LNHDA and CDR2 SQIVND (reference sequence). The CDR3 region is CASSPDTGQGWETQYF. In DNA, the CDR3 is TGTGCCAGTAGTCCAGACACTGGACAGGGGTGGGAGACCCAGTACTTC.

The V and J genes are TRBV7-2 and TRBJ2-1; maybe TRBD2 (7 bases). Germline V CDR1 and CDR2: SGHTA, FQGNSA. V was cut by 4 bases and J by 5 bases, with 18 bases left in between. The CDR3 is 16 amino acids. Here the CDR3 DNA reads TGTGCCAGCAGCTCGCCGGGGGGCGGGGGAAACAATGAGCAGTTCTTC. Translated, it gives CASSSPGGGGNNEQFF.

The V gene is TRBV5-1, the J gene TRBJ2-7; 8 positions match TRBD1. The CDR3 has 15 residues. V was pared by 3 bases and J by 1 base, with 6 bases of the junction left unmatched. Germline V gene lookup returns CDR1 SGHRS and CDR2 YFSETQ. The CDR3 region has the DNA TGCGCCAGCAGCTGGGGGACAGGACCTTCCTACGAGCAGTACTTC. Its translation is CASSWGTGPSYEQYF.

V is TRBV10-1 and J is TRBJ2-1; D is perhaps TRBD2 (6 bases). Deletions cut 6 bases from V and 5 bases from J, with 11 bases between. Germline-derived CDR1 and CDR2 are WNHNN and SYGVQD (reference sequence). The CDR3 consists of 13 residues. The CDR3 loop reads CASSREFDNEQFF. In DNA, the CDR3 is TGCGCCAGCAGCCGGGAGTTCGACAATGAGCAGTTCTTC.

This rearrangement joins TRBV6-2 or TRBV6-3 to TRBJ2-3; TRBD2 aligns across 8 bases. V was clipped by 0 bases and J by 2 bases; unmatched bases: 10. The germline V gene has CDR1 MNHEY and CDR2 SVGEGT. The CDR3 covers 18 residues. As DNA, the CDR3 is TGTGCCAGCAGTTACTCGAGAAGGCGGGGGGCCAACACAGATACGCAGTATTTT. It is translated as CASSYSRRRGANTDTQYF.

This clone showed up just once. The CDR3: CASSGTGGSGANVLTF. The DNA for the CDR3 is TGTGCCAGTAGTGGGACAGGGGGCTCTGGGGCCAACGTCCTGACTTTC. V and J are TRBV19 and TRBJ2-6, with TRBD1 identical over 11 bases. This CDR3 has 16 residues. The germline CDR1 and CDR2 sequences are LNHDA and SQIVND (reference sequence). The V and J ends lost 5 bases and 0 bases, in that order; junction bases with no gene match: 0.

The chain couples TRBV7-2 to TRBJ2-5; D may be TRBD2 (6 bases). Germline CDR1 is SGHTA and CDR2 is FQGNSA. V lost 2 bases, J lost 2 bases, and 15 bases lay in between. This CDR3 has 16 amino acids. The CDR3 here is CASSLMAGRLQETQYF. DNA for the CDR3: TGTGCCAGCAGCTTAATGGCGGGGAGGCTACAAGAGACCCAGTACTTC.

This chain links TRBV7-8 with TRBJ1-1, with D maybe TRBD1 (5 bases). The V end lost 1 base, the J end lost 6 bases, and 12 bases lay between the germline ends. Germline values: CDR1 SGHVS, CDR2 FQNEAQ. The CDR3 is 14 residues long. The CDR3 here is CASSLVWQGPEAFF. The CDR3, as DNA: TGTGCCAGCAGCTTAGTGTGGCAGGGCCCTGAAGCTTTCTTT.

The rearrangement uses TRBV28 and TRBJ1-5; 7 nucleotides align to TRBD1. J gave up 0 bases and V 2 bases, and 4 bases lay outside the gene matches. This CDR3 comprises 16 residues. Germline V lookup: CDR1 MDHEN, CDR2 SYDVKM. The CDR3 nucleotides are TGTGCCAGCAGTTTACCACAGGGGAATAGCAATCAGCCCCAGCATTTT. Amino acids: CASSLPQGNSNQPQHF. The full variable domain, completed using reference TRBV28 and TRBJ1-5, is DVKVTQSSRYLVKRTGEKVFLECVQDMDHENMFWYRQDPGLGLRLIYFSYDVKMKEKGDIPEGYSVSREKKERFSLILESASTNQTSMYLCASSLPQGNSNQPQHFGDGTRLSIL.

This clone was observed many times. The chain combines TRBV29-1 with TRBJ1-4; tentatively, D is TRBD1 (5 bases). Per germline, CDR1 SQVTM and CDR2 ANQGSEA. V shed 4 bases and J shed 5 bases, with 14 bases lying between them. This CDR3 contains 14 residues. The CDR3 DNA reads TGCAGCGTTGGACGGGGGGTCCCCAATGAAAAACTGTTTTTT. Amino acid sequence: CSVGRGVPNEKLFF.

The rearrangement uses TRBV3-1 (or the pseudogene TRBV3-2) and TRBJ2-3, with D possibly matching TRBD2 (5 bases). This CDR3 has 16 residues. Germline V lookup: CDR1 LGHDT, CDR2 YNNKEL (reference sequence). The ends were cut back, 0 bases at V and 2 bases at J, with 12 bases in the middle. This CDR3 reads CASSQERDPYTDTQYF. As DNA, the CDR3 is TGTGCCAGCAGCCAAGAGAGGGATCCTTACACAGATACGCAGTATTTT.

DNA for the CDR3: TGTGCCAGTAGTATTTCCCTGAGATATAGCAATCAGCCCCAGCATTTT. This sequence encodes CASSISLRYSNQPQHF. The V and J genes are TRBV19 and TRBJ1-5; D gene ambiguous. V was pared by 3 bases and J by 0 bases, with 12 bases between. The CDR3 totals 16 residues. Looked up from germline, CDR1 is LNHDA and CDR2 is SQIVND (reference sequence).

The chain has TRBV5-4 and TRBJ1-2, with 8 bases that match TRBD1. The CDR3 loop spans 16 amino acids. V lost 4 bases, J lost 4 bases, and 12 bases stayed unmatched. CDR1 is SGHNT, CDR2 YYREEE, per germline (reference sequence). CDR3 sequence: CASSPDPGQGSYGYTF. The CDR3 DNA reads TGTGCCAGCAGCCCAGATCCCGGACAGGGATCCTATGGCTACACCTTC.

The CDR3: CASSRTNTGELFF. CDR3 coding DNA: TGTGCCAGCAGCAGGACGAACACCGGGGAGCTGTTTTTT. This sequence joins TRBV28 and TRBJ2-2; D is unclear. This CDR3 region has 13 residues. Trimming pared 6 bases from V and 0 bases from J, leaving 5 bases between. Germline V CDR1 and CDR2: MDHEN, SYDVKM.

This clone turned up a few times. Here the CDR3 DNA reads TGCGCCAGCAGCCCTTGGGGGGGGACAGGATCTAGCACAGATACGCAGTATTTT. Amino acids: CASSPWGGTGSSTDTQYF. This chain connects TRBV5-1 to TRBJ2-3, with D possibly being TRBD1 (8 bases). The germline CDR1 and CDR2 sequences are SGHRS and YFSETQ. The V end lost 4 bases, the J end lost 0 bases, and 21 bases lay between the germline ends. This CDR3 comprises 18 residues.

This clone was observed a single time. This chain uses TRBV5-1 with TRBJ2-7, with 7 bases aligning to TRBD1. V dropped 4 bases and J dropped 6; count of bases not matched to a gene: 7. Germline CDR1 reads SGHRS; CDR2 reads YFSETQ. The CDR3 length is 13 residues. The CDR3 is CASSIKTGSEQYF. For the CDR3, the DNA is TGCGCCAGCAGCATTAAGACAGGGAGCGAGCAGTACTTC. Full variable domain (outside the CDR3, taken from reference TRBV5-1 and TRBJ2-7): KAGVTQTPRYLIKTRGQQVTLSCSPISGHRSVSWYQQTPGQGLQFLFEYFSETQRNKGNFPGRFSGRQFSNSRSEMNVSTLELGDSALYLCASSIKTGSEQYFGPGTRLTVT.

The chain has TRBV10-2 and TRBJ2-7, with D perhaps matching TRBD1 (5 bases). Germline assignment: CDR1 WSHSY and CDR2 SAAADI. The CDR3 is 13 residues long. Trimming shortened V by 3 bases and J by 4 bases, and 10 bases separated the two germline ends. CDR3 sequence: CASSDRVSYEQYF. The CDR3, as DNA: TGCGCCAGCAGTGACAGGGTCTCGTACGAGCAGTACTTC.

The rearrangement joins TRBV5-1 to TRBJ1-1; TRBD1 agrees at 8 bases. With V trimmed by 1 base and J by 0 bases, 5 bases remained unmatched. There are 16 residues in the CDR3. Germline V gene lookup returns CDR1 SGHRS and CDR2 YFSETQ. Here the CDR3 DNA reads TGCGCCAGCAGCTTGTGGGACAGGAGGATGAACACTGAAGCTTTCTTT. This encodes CASSLWDRRMNTEAFF.

This clone was recorded once. The chain is built from TRBV11-3 and TRBJ1-1; unclear D gene. The V end lost 4 bases, the J end lost 5 bases, and 14 bases lay between the germline ends. The CDR3 is 14 residues long. In germline, CDR1 is SGHNT, CDR2 YENEEA. The CDR3 protein is CASSSPQRGTEAFF. CDR3 DNA: TGTGCCAGCAGCTCCCCGCAGAGAGGAACTGAAGCTTTCTTT.

This chain links TRBV9 with TRBJ2-1, with 10 bases identical to TRBD2. Unmatched junction bases numbered 14, after V lost 0 bases and J lost 2 bases. The CDR3 sequence is 20 residues long. CDR1 and CDR2 (germline): SGDLS, YYNGEE. CDR3 loop: CASSVVGLAGAGITYNEQFF. CDR3 bases: TGTGCCAGCAGCGTAGTAGGGCTAGCGGGAGCTGGGATTACCTACAATGAGCAGTTCTTC.

This chain uses TRBV6-5 with TRBJ2-4, with TRBD2 as a possible D gene (5 bases). The V end was cut by 7 bases, the J end by 1 base, with 11 bases between. This CDR3 is 14 amino acids long. In germline, CDR1 is MNHEY, CDR2 SVGAGI. The CDR3 region is CASKEGSAKNIQYF. CDR3 bases: TGTGCCAGCAAAGAGGGTTCGGCCAAAAACATTCAGTACTTC.

The V and J genes are TRBV5-1 and TRBJ1-4, with D perhaps TRBD1 (5 bases). Per germline, CDR1 SGHRS and CDR2 YFSETQ. Deletions cut 0 bases from V and 7 bases from J, with 10 bases between. The CDR3 extends over 14 amino acids. The CDR3 nucleotides read TGCGCCAGCAGCTTGGGCCAGGGAAGTGAAAAACTGTTTTTT. This sequence encodes CASSLGQGSEKLFF.